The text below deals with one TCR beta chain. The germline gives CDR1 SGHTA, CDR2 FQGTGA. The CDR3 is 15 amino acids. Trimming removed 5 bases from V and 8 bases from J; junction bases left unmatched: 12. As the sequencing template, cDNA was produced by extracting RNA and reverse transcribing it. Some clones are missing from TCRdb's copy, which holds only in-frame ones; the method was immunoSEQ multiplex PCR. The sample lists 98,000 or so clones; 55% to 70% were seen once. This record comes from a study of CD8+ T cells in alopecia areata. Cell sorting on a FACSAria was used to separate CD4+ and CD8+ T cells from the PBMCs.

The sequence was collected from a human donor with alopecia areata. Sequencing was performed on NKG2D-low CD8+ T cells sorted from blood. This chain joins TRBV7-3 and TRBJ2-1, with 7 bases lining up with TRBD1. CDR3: CASSPRRGGHDEQFF. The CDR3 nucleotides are TGTGCCAGCAGCCCCCGGCGAGGGGGCCATGATGAGCAGTTCTTC.